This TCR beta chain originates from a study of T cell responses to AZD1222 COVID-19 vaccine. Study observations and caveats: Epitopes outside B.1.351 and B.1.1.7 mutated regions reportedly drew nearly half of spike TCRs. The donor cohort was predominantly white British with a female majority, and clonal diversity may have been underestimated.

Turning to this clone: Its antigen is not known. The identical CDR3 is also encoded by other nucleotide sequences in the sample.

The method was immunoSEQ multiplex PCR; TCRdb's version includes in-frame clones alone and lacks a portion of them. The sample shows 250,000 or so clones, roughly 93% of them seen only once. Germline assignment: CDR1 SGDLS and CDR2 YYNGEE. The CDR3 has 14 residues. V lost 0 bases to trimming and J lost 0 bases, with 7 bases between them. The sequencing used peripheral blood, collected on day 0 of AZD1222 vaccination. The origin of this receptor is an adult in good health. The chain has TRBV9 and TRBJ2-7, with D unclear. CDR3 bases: TGTGCCAGCAGCGTAGGGTCGGGCTCCTACGAGCAGTACTTC. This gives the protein CASSVGSGSYEQYF.